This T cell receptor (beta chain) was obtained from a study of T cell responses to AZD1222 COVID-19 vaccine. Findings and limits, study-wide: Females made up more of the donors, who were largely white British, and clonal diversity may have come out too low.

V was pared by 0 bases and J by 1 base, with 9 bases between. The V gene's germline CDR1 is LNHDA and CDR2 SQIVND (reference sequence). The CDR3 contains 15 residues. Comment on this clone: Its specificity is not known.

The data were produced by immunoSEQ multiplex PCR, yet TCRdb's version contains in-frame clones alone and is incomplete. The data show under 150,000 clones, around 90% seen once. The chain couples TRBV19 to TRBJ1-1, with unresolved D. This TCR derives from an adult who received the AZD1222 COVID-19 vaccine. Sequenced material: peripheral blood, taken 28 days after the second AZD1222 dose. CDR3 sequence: CASSIDRMGNTEAFF. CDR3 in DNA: TGTGCCAGTAGTATAGACAGGATGGGGAACACTGAAGCTTTCTTT. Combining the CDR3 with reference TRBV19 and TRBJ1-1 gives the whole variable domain DGGITQSPKYLFRKEGQNVTLSCEQNLNHDAMYWYRQDPGQGLRLIYYSQIVNDFQKGDIAEGYSVSREKKESFPLTVTSAQKNPTAFYLCASSIDRMGNTEAFFGQGTRLTVV.